This TCR beta chain was identified in a study of post-analysis software for immune sequencing data. Study-level findings and limits: Co-batched samples clustered tightly together by F measure. Significantly lower normalized Chao1 diversity was found in patients with multiple sclerosis relative to controls. TRBV segments more frequent in patients than in controls numbered roughly 5 and included TRBV5-6, TRBV5-1 and TRBV20-1.

Germline V gives CDR1 SGHTA, CDR2 FQGTGA. The V gene lost 5 bases and the J gene lost 12 bases, with 18 bases spanning the gap. CDR3 length: 13 residues. Unique molecular identifiers were built into the TCR beta cDNA libraries. In TCRdb, the PCR reads were re-called with MiXCR into one record per CDR3 protein. The sample yields some 690,000 distinct CDR3 sequences, 59% seen once. A note on this clonotype: The antigen is unknown.

The chain uses TRBV7-3 and TRBJ2-3; TRBD2 might be the D (5 bases). The sample was blood. This receptor was obtained from a girl between 2 and 10 years old with multiple sclerosis. CDR3 protein: CASSPVRSGGQYF. Here the CDR3 DNA reads TGTGCCAGCAGCCCTGTGAGGAGCGGCGGACAGTATTTT.